The present T cell receptor (beta chain) was sequenced within a study of glioma-infiltrating T cells after dendritic cell vaccination. Study results and caveats: Survival was not directly related to TCR clonality in these patients.

Time point specified: after dendritic cell vaccination, including at tumor progression/relapse. A note on this clone: Its antigen is currently unknown.

Measured with immunoSEQ multiplex PCR; TCRdb has only the in-frame clones, and not every one. The profile covers around 92,000 clones, with over 80% appearing a single time and about 5.5% taken by the ten largest. This clonotype was obtained from a human donor with glioblastoma. Sample: blood, taken after dendritic cell vaccination.

CDR3 in amino acids: CASRAPGRGIHTDTQYF. In DNA, the CDR3 is TGCGCCAGCAGGGCCCCGGGGCGGGGGATACACACAGATACGCAGTATTTT. The chain couples TRBV4-1 to TRBJ2-3; 7 bases map to TRBD2. Germline CDR1 MGHRA, CDR2 YSYEKL. The CDR3 covers 17 residues. Losses at the gene ends were 6 bases for V and 2 bases for J; bases not matched to a gene: 14.